This TCR beta chain was retrieved from a study of shared clonotypes between healthy human individuals. Concerning this clone: Its target is not known.

Germline CDR1 and CDR2: ENHRY and SYGVKD. The ends were cut back, 0 bases at V and 4 bases at J, with 8 bases in the middle. The CDR3 is made up of 14 amino acids. Broader study findings: It was expected that sequencing depth would affect clonotype sharing among donors.

Profiled with immunoSEQ multiplex PCR; TCRdb holds only in-frame clones, not every one. The sample holds over 2 million clones; 85% to 95% are singletons and the top ten take about 0.36%. Division of CD4+ cells produced a CD45RA+ naive subset and a CD45RA-negative memory subset. The specimen sequenced was naive CD4+ T cells from PBMCs. The subset denotes: CD45RA+ positively selected. This receptor was identified in a man between 18 and 35 years old in good health. Some clones in this sample may be carry-over from other donors' samples. V and J are TRBV10-3 and TRBJ2-3; D possibly corresponds to TRBD2 (6 bases). The CDR3 nucleotides read TGTGCCATCAGTGAGTCGTCTAGCGCAGATACGCAGTATTTT. This gives the protein CAISESSSADTQYF.